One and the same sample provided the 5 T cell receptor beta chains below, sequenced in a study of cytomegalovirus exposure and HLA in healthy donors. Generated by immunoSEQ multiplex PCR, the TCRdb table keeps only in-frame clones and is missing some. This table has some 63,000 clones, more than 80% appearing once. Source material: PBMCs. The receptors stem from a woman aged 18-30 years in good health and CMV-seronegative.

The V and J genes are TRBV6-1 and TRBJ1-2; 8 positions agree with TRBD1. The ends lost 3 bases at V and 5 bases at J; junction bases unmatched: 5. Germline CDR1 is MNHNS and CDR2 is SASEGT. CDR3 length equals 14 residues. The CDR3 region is CASSDGQGAYGYTF. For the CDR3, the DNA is TGTGCCAGCAGTGACGGCCAGGGGGCTTATGGCTACACCTTC.

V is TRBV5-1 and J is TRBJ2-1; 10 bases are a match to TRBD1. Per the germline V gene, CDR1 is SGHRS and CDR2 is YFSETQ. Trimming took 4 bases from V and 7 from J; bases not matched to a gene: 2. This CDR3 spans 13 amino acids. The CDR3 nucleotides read TGCGCCAGCAGCGGACAGGGGGAGAATGAGCAGTTCTTC. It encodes CASSGQGENEQFF.

CDR3 loop: CASSPRKDSSYEQYF. For the CDR3, the DNA is TGTGCCAGCTCACCACGGAAGGACAGCTCCTACGAGCAGTACTTC. The chain links TRBV18 to TRBJ2-7; TRBD1 might be the D (6 bases). CDR3 length: 15 residues. Trimming pared 1 base from V and 0 bases from J, leaving 10 bases between. Germline assignment: CDR1 KGHSH and CDR2 LQKENI.

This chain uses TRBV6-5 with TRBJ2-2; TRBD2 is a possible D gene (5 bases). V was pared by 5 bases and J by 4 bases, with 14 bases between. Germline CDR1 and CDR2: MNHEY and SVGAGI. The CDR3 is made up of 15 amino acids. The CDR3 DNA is TGTGCCAGCAGTCCGGGATTATGGGGCACCGGGGAGCTGTTTTTT. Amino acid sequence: CASSPGLWGTGELFF.

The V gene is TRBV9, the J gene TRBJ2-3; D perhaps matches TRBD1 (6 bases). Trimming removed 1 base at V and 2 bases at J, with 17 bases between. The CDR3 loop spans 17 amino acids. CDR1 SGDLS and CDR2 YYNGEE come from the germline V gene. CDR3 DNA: TGTGCCAGCAGCGTATGGTCAGGGGATGATTACACAGATACGCAGTATTTT. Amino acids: CASSVWSGDDYTDTQYF.